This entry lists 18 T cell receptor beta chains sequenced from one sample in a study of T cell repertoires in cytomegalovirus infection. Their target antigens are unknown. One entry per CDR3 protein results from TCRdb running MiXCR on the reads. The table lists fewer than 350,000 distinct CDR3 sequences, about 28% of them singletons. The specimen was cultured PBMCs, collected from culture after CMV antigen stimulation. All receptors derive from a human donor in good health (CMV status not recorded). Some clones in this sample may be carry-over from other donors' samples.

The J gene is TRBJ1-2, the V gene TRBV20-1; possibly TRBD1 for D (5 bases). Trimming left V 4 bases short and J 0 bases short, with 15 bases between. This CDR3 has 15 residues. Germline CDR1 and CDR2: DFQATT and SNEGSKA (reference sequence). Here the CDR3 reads CSAIPTGRPNYGYTF. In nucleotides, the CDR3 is TGCAGTGCTATCCCCACGGGACGCCCTAACTATGGCTACACCTTC.

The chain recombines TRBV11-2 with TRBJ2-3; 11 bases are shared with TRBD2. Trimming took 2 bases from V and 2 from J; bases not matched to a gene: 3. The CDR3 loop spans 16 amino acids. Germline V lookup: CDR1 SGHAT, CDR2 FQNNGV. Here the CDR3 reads CASSLLAGGNTDTQYF. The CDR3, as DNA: TGTGCCAGCAGCTTACTAGCGGGGGGAAACACAGATACGCAGTATTTT.

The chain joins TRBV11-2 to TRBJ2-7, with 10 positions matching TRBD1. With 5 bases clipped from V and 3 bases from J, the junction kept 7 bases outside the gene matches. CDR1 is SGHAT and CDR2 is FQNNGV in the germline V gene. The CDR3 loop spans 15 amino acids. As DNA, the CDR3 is TGTGCCAGCAGCCTCGACGGGACAGGGGTCTACGAGCAGTACTTC. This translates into CASSLDGTGVYEQYF. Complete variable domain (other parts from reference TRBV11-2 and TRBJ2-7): EAGVAQSPRYKIIEKRQSVAFWCNPISGHATLYWYQQILGQGPKLLIQFQNNGVVDDSQLPKDRFSAERLKGVDSTLKIQPAKLEDSAVYLCASSLDGTGVYEQYFGPGTRLTVT.

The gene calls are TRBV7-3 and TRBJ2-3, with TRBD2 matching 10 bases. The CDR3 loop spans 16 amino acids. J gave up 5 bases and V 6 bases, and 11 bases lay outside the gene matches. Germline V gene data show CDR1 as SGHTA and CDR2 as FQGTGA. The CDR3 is CASSFTSGEVVDTQYF. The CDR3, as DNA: TGTGCCAGCAGTTTTACTAGCGGGGAGGTAGTAGATACGCAGTATTTT.

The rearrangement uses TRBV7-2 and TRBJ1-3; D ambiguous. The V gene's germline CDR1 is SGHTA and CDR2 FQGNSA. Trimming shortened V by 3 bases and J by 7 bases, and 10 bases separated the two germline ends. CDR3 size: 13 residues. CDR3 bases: TGTGCCAGCAGCTTGCTCATGGGGAACACCATATATTTT. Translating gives CASSLLMGNTIYF.

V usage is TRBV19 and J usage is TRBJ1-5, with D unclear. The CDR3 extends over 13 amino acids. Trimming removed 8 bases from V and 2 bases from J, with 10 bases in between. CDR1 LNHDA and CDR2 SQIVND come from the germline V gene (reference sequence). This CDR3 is CASSDKGNQPQHF. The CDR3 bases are TGTGCCAGTTCGGATAAGGGCAATCAGCCCCAGCATTTT. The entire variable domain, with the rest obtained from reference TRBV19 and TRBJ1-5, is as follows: DGGITQSPKYLFRKEGQNVTLSCEQNLNHDAMYWYRQDPGQGLRLIYYSQIVNDFQKGDIAEGYSVSREKKESFPLTVTSAQKNPTAFYLCASSDKGNQPQHFGDGTRLSIL.

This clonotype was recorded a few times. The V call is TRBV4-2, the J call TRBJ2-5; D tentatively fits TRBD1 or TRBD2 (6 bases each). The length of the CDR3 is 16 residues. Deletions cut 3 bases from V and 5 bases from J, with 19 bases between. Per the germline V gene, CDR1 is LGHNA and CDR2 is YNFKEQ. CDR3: CASSQGGGALRETQYF. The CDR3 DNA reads TGTGCCAGCAGCCAGGGGGGCGGGGCCCTAAGGGAGACCCAGTACTTC.

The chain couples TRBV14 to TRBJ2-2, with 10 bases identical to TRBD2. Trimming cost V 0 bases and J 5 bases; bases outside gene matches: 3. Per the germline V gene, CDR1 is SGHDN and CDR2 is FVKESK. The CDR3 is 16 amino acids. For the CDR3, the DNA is TGTGCCAGCAGCCAAGATCTACTAGCGGGGACCGGGGAGCTGTTTTTT. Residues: CASSQDLLAGTGELFF.

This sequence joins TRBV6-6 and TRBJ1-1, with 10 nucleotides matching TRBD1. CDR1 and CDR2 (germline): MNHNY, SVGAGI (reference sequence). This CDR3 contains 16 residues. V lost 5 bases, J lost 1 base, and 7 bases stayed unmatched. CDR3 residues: CASSPRTGGRNTEAFF. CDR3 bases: TGTGCCAGCAGTCCCCGGACAGGGGGAAGGAACACTGAAGCTTTCTTT.

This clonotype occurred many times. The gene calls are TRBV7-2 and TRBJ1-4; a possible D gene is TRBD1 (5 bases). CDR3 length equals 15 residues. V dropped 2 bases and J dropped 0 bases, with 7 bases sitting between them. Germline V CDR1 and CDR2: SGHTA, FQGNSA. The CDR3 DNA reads TGTGCCAGCAGCTTAACGACAGCAACTAATGAAAAACTGTTTTTT. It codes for CASSLTTATNEKLFF.

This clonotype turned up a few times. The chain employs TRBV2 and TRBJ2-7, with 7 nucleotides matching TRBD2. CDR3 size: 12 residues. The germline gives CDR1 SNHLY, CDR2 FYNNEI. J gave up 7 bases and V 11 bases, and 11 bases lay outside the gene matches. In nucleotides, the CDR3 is TGTGCCCTGGGGAGGGCGGCTAGGGAGCAGTACTTC. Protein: CALGRAAREQYF.

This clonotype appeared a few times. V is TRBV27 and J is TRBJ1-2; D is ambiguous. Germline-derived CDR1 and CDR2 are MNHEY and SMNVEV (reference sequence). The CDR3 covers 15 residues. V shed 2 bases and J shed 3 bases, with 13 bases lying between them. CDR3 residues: CASSLGGWGDYGYTF. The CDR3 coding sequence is TGTGCCAGCAGTTTAGGAGGATGGGGAGACTATGGCTACACCTTC.

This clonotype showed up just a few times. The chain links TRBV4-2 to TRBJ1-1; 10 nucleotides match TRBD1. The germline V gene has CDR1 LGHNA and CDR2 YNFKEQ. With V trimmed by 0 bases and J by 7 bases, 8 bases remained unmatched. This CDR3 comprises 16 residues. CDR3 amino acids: CASSQETGGARVEAFF. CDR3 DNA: TGTGCCAGCAGCCAAGAGACAGGGGGCGCGAGGGTTGAAGCTTTCTTT.

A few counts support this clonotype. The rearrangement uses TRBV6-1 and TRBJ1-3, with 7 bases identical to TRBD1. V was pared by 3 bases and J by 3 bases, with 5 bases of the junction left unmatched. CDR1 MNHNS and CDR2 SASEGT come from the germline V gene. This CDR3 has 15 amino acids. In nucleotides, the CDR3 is TGTGCCAGCAGTGACGGAGGGGGCGGTGGAAACACCATATATTTT. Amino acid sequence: CASSDGGGGGNTIYF.

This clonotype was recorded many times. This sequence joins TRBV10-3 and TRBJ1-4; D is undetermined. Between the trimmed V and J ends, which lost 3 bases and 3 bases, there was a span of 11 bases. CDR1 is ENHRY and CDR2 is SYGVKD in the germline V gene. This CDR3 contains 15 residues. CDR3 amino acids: CAISDPTPPNEKLFF. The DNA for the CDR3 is TGTGCCATCAGTGACCCTACCCCCCCTAATGAAAAACTGTTTTTT.

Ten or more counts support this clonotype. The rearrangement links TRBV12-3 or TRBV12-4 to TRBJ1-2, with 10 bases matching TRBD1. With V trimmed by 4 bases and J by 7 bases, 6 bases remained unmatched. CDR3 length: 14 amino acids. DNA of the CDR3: TGTGCCAGCAGTTCCTTGGACAGGGGGTCTGGCTACACCTTC. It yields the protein CASSSLDRGSGYTF.

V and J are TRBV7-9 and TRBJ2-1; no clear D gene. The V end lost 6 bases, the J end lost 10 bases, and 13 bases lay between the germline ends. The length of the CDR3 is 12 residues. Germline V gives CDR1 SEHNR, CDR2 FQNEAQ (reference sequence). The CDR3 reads CASSRDFPEQFF. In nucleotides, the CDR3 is TGTGCCAGCAGTCGTGACTTTCCCGAGCAGTTCTTC.

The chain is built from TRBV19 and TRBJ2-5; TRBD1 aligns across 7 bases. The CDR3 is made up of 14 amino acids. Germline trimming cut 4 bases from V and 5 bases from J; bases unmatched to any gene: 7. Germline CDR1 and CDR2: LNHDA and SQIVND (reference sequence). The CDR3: CASSTRQGRETQYF. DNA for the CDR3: TGTGCCAGTAGTACTCGACAGGGTAGGGAGACCCAGTACTTC.